This TCR beta chain was sequenced in a study of shared clonotypes between healthy human individuals (dated by TCRdb to the early 2020s). Background for the entire study: A few men and a couple of women, aged 18 to 49 years, made up the cohort. To increase sequencing depth and limit assay-specific biases, TCR repertoire library preparation and sequencing were carried out by different laboratories using diverse techniques. To estimate repertoire size and how much clonotypes are shared between individuals, the study performed deep sequencing of blood TCR repertoires from roughly five healthy adults. Each donor's leukapheresis produced roughly between roughly 0.9 and 8.9 billion PBMCs. For each donor, CD4 naive and CD4 memory were each run on three plates, CD8 naive on two plates, and CD8 memory on one plate.

Trimmed from V: 10 bases; trimmed from J: 7 bases; junction bases lacking a gene match: 22. CDR1 and CDR2, per the germline V gene (reference sequence), are LNHDA and SQIVND. Reading from cysteine to phenylalanine, the CDR3 counts 17 amino acids. Only the CDR3 region is kept as DNA, spanning 51 bases read in frame from base 1. The study at large found these results: Because the study included only a small number of donors, the genetic and exposure-history diversity represented was limited. Higher generation probabilities were observed for clonotypes shared by all four sorted-subset donors than for non-shared clonotypes. Only blood was sampled, and tissue TCR repertoires likely differ from those in blood. Pairwise subsampling led to the expectation that sequencing depth would affect the degree of clonotype sharing among donors. Naive subsets generally had larger estimated clonotype richness than memory subsets did. Even with the large sequencing depth, rarefaction of the sorted-subset datasets indicated that sequencing was incomplete. Sharing across several donors was observed for 5% to 6.5% of naive CD4, about 4% of naive CD8, 2% to 2.5% of memory CD4, and around 0.42% of memory CD8 clonotypes.

The donors were healthy, HIV-negative adults with no recently reported acute infections or vaccinations. Every donor was a Caucasian adult residing in Nashville, Tennessee, USA. CD4+ T cells were enriched by magnetic negative selection; naive cells were then positively selected on CD45RA, and the negative fraction formed the memory subset. Blood was collected by leukapheresis, and PBMCs were isolated by Ficoll-Histopaque density gradient centrifugation and then cryopreserved in liquid nitrogen vapor phase. Purity and quantity of every magnetically sorted T cell population were checked by analytical flow cytometry. Genomic DNA was isolated from each sorted fraction and quantified by UV absorbance on a Nanodrop 2000c. This clone was counted once. Its cognate antigen has yet to be identified. Base qualities are missing; no much larger clone stands one base away. TCR CDR3 regions were amplified from genomic DNA by multiplex PCR using the deep immunoSEQ assay. For each cell subset, the extracted genomic DNA was distributed evenly across all wells of several immunoSEQ 96-well plates, and each plate served as one replicate. For sorted subsets, about 220 ng of genomic DNA, equivalent to some 30,000 T cell genomes, went into each replicate PCR. Purified libraries were quantified with a Qubit 3.0 fluorometer, sized on a Bioanalyzer 2100, and re-quantified with the KAPA Library Quantification kit. Every immunoSEQ 96-well plate was sequenced on a separate single-read 150-cycle Illumina NextSeq 550 flow cell. In the authors' own workflow: The immunoSEQ output contained only junctional sequences without quality scores, so filtering could not match that applied to full-length reads. To assign V/J genes and CDR3, sequences were annotated against IMGT germline references using PyIR, a Python wrapper for IgBLAST v1.9. Reads with weak V/J assignments (E-value above 1e-6), missing CDR3, stop codons, out-of-frame junctions, or ambiguous translated residues were removed. V3J clonotypes were defined as sequences sharing an identical inferred V gene, J gene, and CDR3 amino acid sequence. To compute the percentage overlap between repertoires, the number of shared unique clonotypes was divided by the size of the smaller repertoire. RTK rarefaction, the Chao1 estimator, and Recon v2.1 estimates of unobserved clonotypes were used to assess repertoire richness. Generation probabilities were computed with OLGA for all TCRbeta clonotypes obtained by the gDNA method from a few donors. In its TCRdb copy, this immuneACCESS table keeps in-frame sequences only and misses some clones. Where compared with another copy, unresolved V genes explain less than half of these, and the others have no known cause. Clonal size and the V and J genes are those of that table, whereas D and trimming came from the DNA. The sample includes roughly 500,000 clones, with 90% to 97% observed a single time. About 0.064% of the sample comes from the top ten.

This TCR was sampled from a woman in her thirties in good health. In this chain, TRBV19 is recombined with TRBJ2-1; a stretch of 7 junction bases matches TRBD2. Specimen: naive CD4+ T cells sorted from blood. The cell subset or site label, read with the paper, signifies: CD45RA+ positively selected. The CDR3 protein is CATHSRGGSVTPNEQFF. The nucleotide sequence reads TGTGCCACCCACTCCCGGGGAGGGTCTGTAACACCAAATGAGCAGTTCTTC.